This TCR beta chain was retrieved from a study of blood T cell repertoires in COVID-19. Study summary: The cDNA or gDNA used as material had been derived from T cells, B-cell-depleted T cells, or PBMCs.

Authors' methods: Cell counts per sample came from amplifying reference gene primers. The repertoire was sequenced with immunoSEQ multiplex PCR; TCRdb's copy has only in-frame clones and lacks some. V and J calls plus clone size are reproduced from that table; the DNA served to infer D and trimming. The sample has fewer than 45,000 clones, 91% seen once. V was shortened by 0 bases and J by 0 bases, with 19 bases between the two germline ends. This CDR3 comprises 19 residues. Germline values: CDR1 SGDLS, CDR2 YYNGEE. This TCR was recovered from a woman aged 25 to 39 in a cohort sampled during active COVID-19. The chain couples TRBV9 to TRBJ2-1; maybe TRBD2 (5 bases). Sequenced input: peripheral blood. The CDR3 sequence is CASSVEAFHREISYNEQFF. The CDR3 DNA follows: TGTGCCAGCAGCGTAGAAGCGTTCCACCGGGAAATCTCCTACAATGAGCAGTTCTTC. The whole variable domain, remainder taken from reference TRBV9 and TRBJ2-1, is DSGVTQTPKHLITATGQRVTLRCSPRSGDLSVYWYQQSLDQGLQFLIQYYNGEERAKGNILERFSAQQFPDLHSELNLSSLELGDSALYFCASSVEAFHREISYNEQFFGPGTRLTVL.